This record concerns one TCR beta chain sequence. Participants came from roughly 23 US areas, aged about 18 to 100 years. Cohort placement rested on clinical history that participants reported themselves. This record belongs to a study of blood T cell repertoires in COVID-19. Across the whole study: Sources were T cells, B-cell-depleted T cells, or PBMCs; the material itself was cDNA or gDNA.

The CDR3 contains 13 residues. The germline V gene encodes CDR1 SGHNT and CDR2 YYREEE (reference sequence). Authors' processing steps: Estimated nucleated cell counts came from reference gene primer amplification. Using immunoSEQ multiplex PCR, the repertoire was profiled, and TCRdb retains in-frame clones only, with some absent. The D gene and trimming were derived from the DNA, and the V and J assignments and clone size from that table. The sample shows roughly 170,000 clones, approximately 84% of them seen only once. The chain combines TRBV5-4 with TRBJ1-3; possible D gene TRBD1, 5 bases. The origin of this receptor is a man aged 50 or older who had recovered from COVID-19. Input material: PBMCs or T cells enriched from blood (not recorded which). CDR3 bases: TGTGCGTGGGGCAGTATCTCTGGAAACACCATATATTTT. Translating gives CAWGSISGNTIYF.